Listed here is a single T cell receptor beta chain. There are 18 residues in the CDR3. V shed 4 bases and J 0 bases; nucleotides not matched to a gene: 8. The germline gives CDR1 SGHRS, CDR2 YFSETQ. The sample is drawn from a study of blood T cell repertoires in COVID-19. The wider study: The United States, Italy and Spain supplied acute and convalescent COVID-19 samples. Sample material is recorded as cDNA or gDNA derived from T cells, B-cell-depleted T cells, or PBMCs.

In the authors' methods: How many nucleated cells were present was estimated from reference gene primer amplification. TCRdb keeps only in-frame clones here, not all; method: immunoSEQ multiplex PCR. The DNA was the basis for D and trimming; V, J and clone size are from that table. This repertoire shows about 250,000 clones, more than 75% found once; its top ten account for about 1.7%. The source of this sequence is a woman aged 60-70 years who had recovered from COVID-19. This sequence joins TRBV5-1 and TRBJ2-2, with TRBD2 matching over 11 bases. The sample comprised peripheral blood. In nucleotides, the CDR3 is TGCGCCAGCAGCGTGGGGCTAGCGGGGGGCTCGAACACCGGGGAGCTGTTTTTT. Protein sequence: CASSVGLAGGSNTGELFF.